This entry lists 4 T cell receptor beta chains sequenced from one sample in a study of human T cells and chemical hapten exposure. Sample time point: patch test 1, 2 weeks after DPC sensitization. Treatment specified: therapeutic diphenylcyclopropenone sensitization with weekly scalp DPC. TCRdb passed the RACE reads through MiXCR, listing each CDR3 protein once. Among approximately 400,000 distinct CDR3 sequences listed, 4% to 5.5% were seen once. The source material was whole blood, sampled in connection with sensitization to the hapten diphenylcyclopropenone (DPC). These receptors were taken from a woman aged 50 to 60 with alopecia areata. Some clones in this sample may be carry-over from other donors' samples.

This clonotype appeared many times. The chain carries TRBV20-1 and TRBJ1-5, with 7 bases aligning to TRBD1. Germline V lookup: CDR1 DFQATT, CDR2 SNEGSKA (reference sequence). The CDR3 consists of 12 residues. The V segment lost 7 bases and the J segment 6 bases; nucleotides outside the gene matches: 6. DNA of the CDR3: TGCAGTGTTAGGGAGGGGGCTCAGCCCCAGCATTTT. This sequence encodes CSVREGAQPQHF.

V is TRBV28 and J is TRBJ2-5, with 16 bases aligning to TRBD2. Germline CDR1 MDHEN, CDR2 SYDVKM. With 10 bases clipped from V and 5 bases from J, the junction kept 10 bases outside the gene matches. This CDR3 region has 16 residues. The DNA of the CDR3 is TGTGCCACTTCCGAGGGGACTAGCGGGAGGGGGGAGACCCAGTACTTC. Amino acid sequence: CATSEGTSGRGETQYF.

V usage is TRBV6-1 and J usage is TRBJ1-6; D remains unclear. V was cut by 10 bases and J by 8 bases, with 27 bases left in between. This CDR3 is built from 17 residues. Germline CDR1 and CDR2: MNHNS and SASEGT. The CDR3 DNA is TGTGCCACCACCCCCTATAGACCTTCTGAACGGTATTCACCCCTCCACTTT. Amino acid sequence: CATTPYRPSERYSPLHF.

This clonotype showed up just a few times. This rearrangement joins TRBV3-1 to TRBJ1-1; D is perhaps TRBD1 (5 bases). The ends were cut back, 3 bases at V and 5 bases at J, with 13 bases in the middle. Germline loops: CDR1 LGHDT, CDR2 YNNKEL (reference sequence). The CDR3 contains 14 residues. The CDR3 DNA reads as TGTGCCAGCAGCCAGACAGACAGAGGAACTGAAGCTTTCTTT. It yields the protein CASSQTDRGTEAFF. Full variable domain (outside the CDR3, taken from reference TRBV3-1 and TRBJ1-1): DTAVSQTPKYLVTQMGNDKSIKCEQNLGHDTMYWYKQDSKKFLKIMFSYNNKELIINETVPNRFSPKSPDKAHLNLHINSLELGDSAVYFCASSQTDRGTEAFFGQGTRLTVV.